The source of this TCR beta chain is a study of identical twins. General study results and limits: Out-of-frame alpha sequences shared between twins exhibited an excess of low generation probability. Cord blood's abundant beta clonotypes had fewer insertions, unlike memory repertoires. Within monozygotic twins, out-of-frame TCR alpha sharing was underestimated by the models. The study reached conclusions through statistical analysis that was cross-sectional, not following the same donors.

There are a few counts of this clonotype. What it binds is not known. This CDR3 region has 14 residues. In germline, CDR1 is LGHDT, CDR2 YNNKEL (reference sequence). V gave up 5 bases and J gave up 0 bases, with 8 bases separating them. TCRdb fed the 5' RACE reads into MiXCR, producing one record per CDR3 protein. Of 420,000 or so distinct CDR3 sequences detected, around 18% appear once; the ten largest clones hold roughly 12%. The sequenced sample was naive T cells sorted from blood. V usage is TRBV3-1 and J usage is TRBJ1-3; D unresolved. The sequence was collected from a man aged 50 to 60 in good health. The CDR3 nucleotides are TGTGCCAGCAGCAGTCCGAGCTCTGGAAACACCATATATTTT. This translates into CASSSPSSGNTIYF.